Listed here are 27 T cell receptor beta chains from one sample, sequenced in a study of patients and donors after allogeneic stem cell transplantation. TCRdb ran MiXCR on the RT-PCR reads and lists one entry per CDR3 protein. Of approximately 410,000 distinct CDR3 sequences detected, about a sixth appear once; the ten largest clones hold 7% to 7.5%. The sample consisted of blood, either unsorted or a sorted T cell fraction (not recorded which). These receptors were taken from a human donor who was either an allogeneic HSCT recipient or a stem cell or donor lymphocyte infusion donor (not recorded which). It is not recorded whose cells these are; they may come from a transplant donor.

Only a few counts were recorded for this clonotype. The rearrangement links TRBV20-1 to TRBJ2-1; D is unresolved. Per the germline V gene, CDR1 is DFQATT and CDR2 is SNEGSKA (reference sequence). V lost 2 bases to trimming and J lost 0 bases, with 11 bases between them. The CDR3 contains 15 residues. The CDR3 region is CSARSQMSSYNEQFF. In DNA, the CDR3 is TGCAGTGCTAGAAGTCAAATGAGCTCCTACAATGAGCAGTTCTTC.

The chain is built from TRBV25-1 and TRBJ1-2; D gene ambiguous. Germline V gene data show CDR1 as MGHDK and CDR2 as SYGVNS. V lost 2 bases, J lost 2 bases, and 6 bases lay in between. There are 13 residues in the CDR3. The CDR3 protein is CASSENGNYGYTF. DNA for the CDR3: TGTGCCAGCAGTGAAAATGGGAACTATGGCTACACCTTC.

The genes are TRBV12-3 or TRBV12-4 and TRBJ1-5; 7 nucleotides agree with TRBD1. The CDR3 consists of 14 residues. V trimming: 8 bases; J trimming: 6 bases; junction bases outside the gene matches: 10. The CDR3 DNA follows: TGTGCCAGCCGGATAACAGGGGTTGTTCAGCCCCAGCATTTT. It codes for CASRITGVVQPQHF.

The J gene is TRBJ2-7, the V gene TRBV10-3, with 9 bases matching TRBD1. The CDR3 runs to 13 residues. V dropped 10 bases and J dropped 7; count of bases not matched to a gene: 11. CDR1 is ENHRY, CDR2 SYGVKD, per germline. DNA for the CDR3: TGTGCCACGGCGGGACAGGGATTGGGGGAGCAGTACTTC. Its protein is CATAGQGLGEQYF.

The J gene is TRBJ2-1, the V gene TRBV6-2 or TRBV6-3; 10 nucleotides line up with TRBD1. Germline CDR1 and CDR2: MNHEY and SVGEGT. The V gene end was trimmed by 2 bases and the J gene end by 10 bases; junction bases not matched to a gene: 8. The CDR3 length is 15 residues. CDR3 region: CASSYRGTGVREQFF. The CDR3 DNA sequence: TGTGCCAGCAGTTACCGAGGGACAGGGGTGCGGGAGCAGTTCTTC.

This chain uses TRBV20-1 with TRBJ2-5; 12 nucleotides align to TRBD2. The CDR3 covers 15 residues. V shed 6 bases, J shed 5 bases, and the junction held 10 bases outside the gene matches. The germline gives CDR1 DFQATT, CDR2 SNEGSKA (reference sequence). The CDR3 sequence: CSADRTSGVRETQYF. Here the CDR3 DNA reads TGCAGTGCGGATCGGACTAGCGGGGTCCGTGAGACCCAGTACTTC.

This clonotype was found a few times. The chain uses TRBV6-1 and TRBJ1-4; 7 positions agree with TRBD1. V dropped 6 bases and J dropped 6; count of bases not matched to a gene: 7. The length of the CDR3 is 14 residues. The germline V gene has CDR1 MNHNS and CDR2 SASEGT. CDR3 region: CASRNRGPYEKLFF. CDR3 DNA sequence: TGTGCCAGCAGAAACAGGGGCCCATATGAAAAACTGTTTTTT.

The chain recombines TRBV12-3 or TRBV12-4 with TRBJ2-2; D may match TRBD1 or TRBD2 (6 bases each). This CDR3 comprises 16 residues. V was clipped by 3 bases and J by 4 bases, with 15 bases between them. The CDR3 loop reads CASSFRGVRVTGELFF. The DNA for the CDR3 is TGTGCCAGCAGTTTTAGGGGGGTTCGAGTCACCGGGGAGCTGTTTTTT.

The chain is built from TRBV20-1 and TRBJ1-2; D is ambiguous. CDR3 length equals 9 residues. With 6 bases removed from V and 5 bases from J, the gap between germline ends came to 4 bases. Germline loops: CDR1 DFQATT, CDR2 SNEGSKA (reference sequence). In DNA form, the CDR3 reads TGCAGTGCGAAGTATGGCTACACCTTC. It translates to CSAKYGYTF.

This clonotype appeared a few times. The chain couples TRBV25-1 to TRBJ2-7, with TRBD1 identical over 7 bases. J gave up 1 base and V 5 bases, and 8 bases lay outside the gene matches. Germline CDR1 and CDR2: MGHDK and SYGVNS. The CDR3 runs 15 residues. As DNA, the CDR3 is TGTGCCAGCAGTCTGCCTGCAGGGGGTTCCTACGAGCAGTACTTC. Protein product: CASSLPAGGSYEQYF.

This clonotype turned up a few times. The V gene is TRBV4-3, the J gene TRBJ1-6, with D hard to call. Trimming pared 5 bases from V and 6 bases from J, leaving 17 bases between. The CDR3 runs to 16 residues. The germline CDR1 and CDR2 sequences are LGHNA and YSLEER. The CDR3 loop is CASSAYSTPPNSPLHF. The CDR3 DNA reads TGCGCCAGCAGCGCCTACTCGACTCCGCCTAATTCACCCCTCCACTTT.

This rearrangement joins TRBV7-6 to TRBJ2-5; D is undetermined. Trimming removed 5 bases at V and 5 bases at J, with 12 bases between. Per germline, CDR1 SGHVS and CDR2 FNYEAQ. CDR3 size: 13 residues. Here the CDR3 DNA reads TGTGCCAGCAGCGAACGGAGTCGGGAGACCCAGTACTTC. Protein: CASSERSRETQYF.

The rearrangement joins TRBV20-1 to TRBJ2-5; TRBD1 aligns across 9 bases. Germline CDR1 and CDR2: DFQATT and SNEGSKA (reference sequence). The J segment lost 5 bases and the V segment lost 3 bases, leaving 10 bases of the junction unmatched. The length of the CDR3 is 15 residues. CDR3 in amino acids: CSASSGTGTLETQYF. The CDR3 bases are TGCAGTGCTAGTTCCGGGACAGGGACCTTGGAGACCCAGTACTTC.

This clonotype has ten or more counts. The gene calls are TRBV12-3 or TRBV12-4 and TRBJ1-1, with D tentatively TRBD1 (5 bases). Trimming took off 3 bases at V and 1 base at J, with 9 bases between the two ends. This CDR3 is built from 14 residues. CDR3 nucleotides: TGTGCCAGCAGTTTTACAGGCGGGAACACTGAAGCTTTCTTT. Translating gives CASSFTGGNTEAFF.

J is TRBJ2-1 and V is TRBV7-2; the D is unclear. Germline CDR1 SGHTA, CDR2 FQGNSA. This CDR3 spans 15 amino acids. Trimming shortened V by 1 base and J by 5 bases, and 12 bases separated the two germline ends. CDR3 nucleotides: TGTGCCAGCAGCTTAGATCAGTATAAGAACAATGAGCAGTTCTTC. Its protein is CASSLDQYKNNEQFF.

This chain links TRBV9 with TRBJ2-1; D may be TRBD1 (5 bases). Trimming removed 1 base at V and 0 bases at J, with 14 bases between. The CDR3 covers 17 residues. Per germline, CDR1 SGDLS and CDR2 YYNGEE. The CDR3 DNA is TGTGCCAGCAGCGTACCCCGCGACAGCTACTCCTACAATGAGCAGTTCTTC. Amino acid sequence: CASSVPRDSYSYNEQFF. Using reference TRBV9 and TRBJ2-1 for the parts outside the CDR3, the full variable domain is DSGVTQTPKHLITATGQRVTLRCSPRSGDLSVYWYQQSLDQGLQFLIQYYNGEERAKGNILERFSAQQFPDLHSELNLSSLELGDSALYFCASSVPRDSYSYNEQFFGPGTRLTVL.

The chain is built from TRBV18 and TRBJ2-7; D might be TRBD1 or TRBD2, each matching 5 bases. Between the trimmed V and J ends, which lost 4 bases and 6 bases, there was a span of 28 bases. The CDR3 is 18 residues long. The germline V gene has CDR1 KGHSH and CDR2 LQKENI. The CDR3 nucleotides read TGTGCCAGCTCACTACGTCGGATGGGGACCGGGGTCTGGGGCGAGCAGTACTTC. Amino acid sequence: CASSLRRMGTGVWGEQYF.

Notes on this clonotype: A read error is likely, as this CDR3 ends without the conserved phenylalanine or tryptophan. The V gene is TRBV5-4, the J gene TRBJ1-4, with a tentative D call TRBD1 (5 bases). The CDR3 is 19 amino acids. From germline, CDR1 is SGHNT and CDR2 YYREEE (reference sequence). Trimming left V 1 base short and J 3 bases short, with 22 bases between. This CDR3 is CASSLKSPGRGGANEKLFY. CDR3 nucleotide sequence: TGTGCCAGCAGCTTGAAATCCCCAGGGCGAGGAGGAGCTAATGAAAAACTGTTTTAT.

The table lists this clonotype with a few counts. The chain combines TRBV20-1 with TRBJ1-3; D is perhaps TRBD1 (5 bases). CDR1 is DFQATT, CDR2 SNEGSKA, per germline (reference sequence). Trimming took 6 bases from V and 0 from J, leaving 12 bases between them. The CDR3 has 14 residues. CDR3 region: CSARPGPSGNTIYF. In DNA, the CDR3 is TGCAGTGCCAGGCCAGGGCCCTCTGGAAACACCATATATTTT.

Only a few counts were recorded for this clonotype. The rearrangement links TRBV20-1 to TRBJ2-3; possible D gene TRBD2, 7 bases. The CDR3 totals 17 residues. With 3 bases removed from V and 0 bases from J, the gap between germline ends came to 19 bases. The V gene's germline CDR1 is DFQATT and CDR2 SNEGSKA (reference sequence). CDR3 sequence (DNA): TGCAGTGCTAGGGGGCGGGGGCCCAGATTTAGCACAGATACGCAGTATTTT. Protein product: CSARGRGPRFSTDTQYF.

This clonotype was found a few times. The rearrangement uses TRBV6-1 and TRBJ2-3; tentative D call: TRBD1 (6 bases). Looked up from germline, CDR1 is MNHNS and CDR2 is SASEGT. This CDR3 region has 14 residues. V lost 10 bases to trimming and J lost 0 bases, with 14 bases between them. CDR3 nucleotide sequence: TGTGCCACTAGCAGGGGACGTAGCACAGATACGCAGTATTTT. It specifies CATSRGRSTDTQYF.

The chain's CDR3 is CASSDVTRANEQFF. CDR3 DNA: TGTGCCAGCAGTGACGTGACCCGGGCAAATGAGCAGTTCTTC. V and J are TRBV2 and TRBJ2-1, with D unresolved. The CDR3 is made up of 14 amino acids. Trimming took off 3 bases at V and 7 bases at J, with 13 bases between the two ends. CDR1 and CDR2 (germline): SNHLY, FYNNEI.

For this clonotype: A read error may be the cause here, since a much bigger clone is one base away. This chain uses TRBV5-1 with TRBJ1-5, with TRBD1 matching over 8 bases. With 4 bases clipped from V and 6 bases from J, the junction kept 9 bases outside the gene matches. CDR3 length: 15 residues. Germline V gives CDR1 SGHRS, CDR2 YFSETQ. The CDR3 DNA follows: TGCGCCAGCAGCCTAGGGACAGGAAGAATTCAGCCCCAGCATTTT. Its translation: CASSLGTGRIQPQHF.

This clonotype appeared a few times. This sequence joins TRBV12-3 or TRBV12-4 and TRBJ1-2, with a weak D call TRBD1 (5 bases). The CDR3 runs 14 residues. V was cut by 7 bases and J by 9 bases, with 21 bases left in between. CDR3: CASMEGRALLSYTF. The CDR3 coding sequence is TGTGCCAGCATGGAAGGCAGGGCGTTGTTGAGCTACACCTTC.

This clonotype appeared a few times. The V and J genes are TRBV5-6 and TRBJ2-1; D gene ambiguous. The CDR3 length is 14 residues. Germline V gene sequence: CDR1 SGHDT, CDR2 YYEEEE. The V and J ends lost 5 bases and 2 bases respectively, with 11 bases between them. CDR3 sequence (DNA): TGTGCCAGCAGAGGGCAACTGACCTACAATGAGCAGTTCTTC. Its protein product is CASRGQLTYNEQFF.

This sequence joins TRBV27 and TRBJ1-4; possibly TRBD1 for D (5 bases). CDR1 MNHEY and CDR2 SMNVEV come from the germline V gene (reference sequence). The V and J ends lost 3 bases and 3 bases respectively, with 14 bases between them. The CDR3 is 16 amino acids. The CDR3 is CASSFDSEPANEKLFF. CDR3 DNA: TGTGCCAGCAGTTTTGACAGTGAGCCGGCTAATGAAAAACTGTTTTTT.

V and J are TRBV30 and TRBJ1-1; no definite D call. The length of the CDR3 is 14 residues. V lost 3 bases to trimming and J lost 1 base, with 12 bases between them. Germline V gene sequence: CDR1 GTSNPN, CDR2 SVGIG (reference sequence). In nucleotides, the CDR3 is TGTGCCTGGAGCCCGAGGACGGGGAACACTGAAGCTTTCTTT. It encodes CAWSPRTGNTEAFF.